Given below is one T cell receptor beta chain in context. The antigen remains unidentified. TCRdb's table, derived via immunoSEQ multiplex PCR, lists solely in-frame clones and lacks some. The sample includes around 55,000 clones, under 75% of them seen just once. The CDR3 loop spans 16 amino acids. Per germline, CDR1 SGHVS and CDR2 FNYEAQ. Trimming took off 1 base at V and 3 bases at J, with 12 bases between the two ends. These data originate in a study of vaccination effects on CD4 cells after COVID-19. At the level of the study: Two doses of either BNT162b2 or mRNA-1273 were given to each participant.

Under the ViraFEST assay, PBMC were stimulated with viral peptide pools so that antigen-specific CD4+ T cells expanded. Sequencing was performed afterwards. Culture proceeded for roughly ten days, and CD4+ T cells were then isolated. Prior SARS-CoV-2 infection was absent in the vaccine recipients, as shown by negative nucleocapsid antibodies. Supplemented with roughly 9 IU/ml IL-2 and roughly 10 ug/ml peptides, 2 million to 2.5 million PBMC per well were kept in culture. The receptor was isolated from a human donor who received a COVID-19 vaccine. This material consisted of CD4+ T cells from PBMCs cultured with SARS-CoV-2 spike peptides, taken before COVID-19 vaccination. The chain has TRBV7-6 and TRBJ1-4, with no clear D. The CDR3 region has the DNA TGTGCCAGCAGCTTAGGCTCGGGCAGACCTAATGAAAAACTGTTTTTT. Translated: CASSLGSGRPNEKLFF.